The 2 T cell receptor beta chains below come from one sample, sequenced in a study of cytomegalovirus exposure and HLA in healthy donors. The study ran its PCR with 60 Vbeta and 13 Jbeta primers. TCRdb keeps only in-frame clones here, not all; method: immunoSEQ multiplex PCR. The data show about 130,000 clones, with approximately 69% seen just once and 5.5% to 8.5% held by the top ten. The sequenced sample consisted of PBMCs. Receptors originate from a middle-aged man in good health and CMV-seropositive.

V and J are TRBV5-1 and TRBJ2-7, with 10 bases fitting TRBD2. V dropped 0 bases and J dropped 7; count of bases not matched to a gene: 13. Germline loops: CDR1 SGHRS, CDR2 YFSETQ. The CDR3 sequence is 17 residues long. CDR3 loop: CASSLGSRLAGEREQYF. The CDR3, as DNA: TGCGCCAGCAGCTTGGGATCTAGGCTAGCGGGAGAAAGAGAGCAGTACTTC.

The table lists this clone with a count of one. The rearrangement joins TRBV5-4 to TRBJ2-1; no clear D. This CDR3 contains 13 residues. Trimming took off 4 bases at V and 9 bases at J, with 14 bases between the two ends. CDR1 is SGHNT and CDR2 is YYREEE in the germline V gene (reference sequence). CDR3 nucleotide sequence: TGTGCCAGCAGCCCAACGGAGCCCGGTGAGCAGTTCTTC. Translated, it gives CASSPTEPGEQFF.